This T cell receptor beta chain derives from a study of blood T cell repertoires in COVID-19. Study-level information: PBMCs, B-cell-depleted T cells, or T cells provided the cDNA or gDNA that made up the material.

Living in 25 or so US areas, the participants were between roughly 18 and 90 years of age. J was trimmed by 6 bases and V by 2 bases; bases with no gene match: 12. CDR3 length equals 16 residues. The germline V gene has CDR1 MNHEY and CDR2 SVGAGI. As processed by the authors: Estimation of nucleated cell counts relied on the amplification of reference gene primers. Produced via immunoSEQ multiplex PCR; TCRdb's table is partial and in-frame only. D and trimming were read from the DNA, whereas the V and J calls and clone size are those reported in that table. This table has approximately 200,000 clones, about 85% appearing once.

The chain uses TRBV6-5 and TRBJ2-7; 8 nucleotides match TRBD2. The receptor's source is a man aged 35-49 years who had recovered from COVID-19. Sequences were obtained from PBMCs or T cells enriched from blood (not recorded which). CDR3 amino acids: CASSYDKSGSGLEQYF. The CDR3 DNA reads as TGTGCCAGCAGTTACGATAAAAGCGGGAGTGGTCTCGAGCAGTACTTC.